The sequence of this TCR beta chain was determined in a study of shared clonotypes between healthy human individuals. Study summary: Per donor, CD8 memory used one plate, CD8 naive used two, CD4 memory used three and CD4 naive used three.

This clone appeared many times. Its antigen is still unknown. Sequenced by immunoSEQ multiplex PCR; TCRdb stores in-frame clones only, minus some. The sample gives about 980,000 clones, less than 85% of which show up once; approximately 1.5% is in the top ten. The CDR3 consists of 13 residues. The V gene's germline CDR1 is SEHNR and CDR2 FQNEAQ (reference sequence). Trimming removed 5 bases from V and 7 bases from J, with 14 bases in between. Study observations and caveats: Estimated clonotype richness was generally higher in naive than memory subsets.

V usage is TRBV7-9 and J usage is TRBJ1-1; D not resolved. Specimen: memory CD4+ T cells sorted from blood. Indicated subset: CD45RA-negative fraction. The sequence derives from a young man in good health. The CDR3 DNA sequence: TGTGCCAGCAGCCTTGGTGGGAGTGTTGAAGCTTTCTTT. The encoded protein is CASSLGGSVEAFF.